Sequencing of this T cell receptor (beta chain) was carried out in a study of blood T cell repertoires in COVID-19. The authors' processing: The authors estimated nucleated cell counts from reference gene primer amplification. TCRdb keeps only in-frame clones here, not all; method: immunoSEQ multiplex PCR. V, J and clone size were drawn from that table, and D and trimming were deduced from the DNA. This sample has around 190,000 clones, with approximately 80% found just once. This CDR3 spans 12 amino acids. Per the germline V gene, CDR1 is MGHRA and CDR2 is YSYEKL. Trimming took 6 bases from V and 1 from J, leaving 6 bases between them.

The J gene is TRBJ1-1, the V gene TRBV4-1; perhaps TRBD1 as D (5 bases). The specimen sequenced was peripheral blood. This receptor was taken from a human donor in a cohort sampled during active COVID-19. The CDR3 loop is CASRGGNTEAFF. CDR3 sequence (DNA): TGCGCCAGCAGGGGGGGGAACACTGAAGCTTTCTTT.